The 19 T cell receptor beta chains below were found in one sample sequenced in a study of cytomegalovirus exposure and HLA in healthy donors. Profiled with immunoSEQ multiplex PCR; TCRdb holds only in-frame clones, not every one. Counted here are fewer than 120,000 clones, roughly 89% occurring once; the ten biggest clones make up around 1.8%. The sample consisted of PBMCs. The origin of the receptors is a woman in her late teens or twenties in good health and CMV-seronegative.

V and J are TRBV5-1 and TRBJ2-7; D ambiguous. The CDR3 has 14 amino acids. Trimming pared 0 bases from V and 7 bases from J, leaving 14 bases between. Germline lookup yields CDR1 SGHRS and CDR2 YFSETQ. CDR3 in DNA: TGCGCCAGCAGCTTGGGAGGTAGCTACGAAGAGCAGTACTTC. Its protein is CASSLGGSYEEQYF.

The chain uses TRBV29-1 and TRBJ2-7, with 8 bases matching TRBD2. This CDR3 region has 13 residues. CDR1 is SQVTM, CDR2 ANQGSEA, per germline. V shed 8 bases, J shed 1 base, and the junction held 7 bases outside the gene matches. In DNA, the CDR3 is TGCAGCACCACTAGCGGCAAGTCCTACGAGCAGTACTTC. Protein product: CSTTSGKSYEQYF.

The chain couples TRBV19 to TRBJ1-1, with 7 bases fitting TRBD1. The J segment lost 4 bases and the V segment lost 7 bases, leaving 6 bases of the junction unmatched. The CDR3 has 13 amino acids. From germline, CDR1 is LNHDA and CDR2 SQIVND (reference sequence). The chain's CDR3 is CASKGARVTEAFF. DNA of the CDR3: TGTGCCAGTAAGGGGGCGAGAGTCACTGAAGCTTTCTTT. Drawing the rest from reference TRBV19 and TRBJ1-1, the complete variable domain is DGGITQSPKYLFRKEGQNVTLSCEQNLNHDAMYWYRQDPGQGLRLIYYSQIVNDFQKGDIAEGYSVSREKKESFPLTVTSAQKNPTAFYLCASKGARVTEAFFGQGTRLTVV.

CDR3 protein: CASSGQGGNTEAFF. In nucleotides, the CDR3 is TGTGCCAGCAGTGGTCAGGGGGGGAACACTGAAGCTTTCTTT. The chain couples TRBV2 to TRBJ1-1, with TRBD1 matching over 7 bases. Unmatched junction bases numbered 3, after V lost 4 bases and J lost 1 base. Per the germline V gene, CDR1 is SNHLY and CDR2 is FYNNEI. The CDR3 runs to 14 residues.

V gene TRBV5-1 combines with J gene TRBJ2-7; 8 bases are a match to TRBD2. The germline gives CDR1 SGHRS, CDR2 YFSETQ. There are 16 residues in the CDR3. Trimming removed 0 bases from V and 7 bases from J; junction bases left unmatched: 12. The CDR3 region is CASSLGEWGAGVEQYF. As DNA, the CDR3 is TGCGCCAGCAGCTTGGGTGAATGGGGAGCGGGAGTAGAGCAGTACTTC. The variable domain in full, with the rest retrieved from reference TRBV5-1 and TRBJ2-7, is KAGVTQTPRYLIKTRGQQVTLSCSPISGHRSVSWYQQTPGQGLQFLFEYFSETQRNKGNFPGRFSGRQFSNSRSEMNVSTLELGDSALYLCASSLGEWGAGVEQYFGPGTRLTVT.

This chain joins TRBV6-5 and TRBJ2-7; 10 bases agree with TRBD1. Trimming cost V 6 bases and J 4 bases; bases outside gene matches: 6. CDR1 is MNHEY and CDR2 is SVGAGI in the germline V gene. There are 14 residues in the CDR3. The CDR3 region has the DNA TGTGCCAGCAGGCCGGGACAGGGGTTGTACGAGCAGTACTTC. This encodes CASRPGQGLYEQYF.

V usage is TRBV4-3 and J usage is TRBJ2-2, with TRBD1 identical over 8 bases. The CDR3 length is 15 residues. The germline V gene has CDR1 LGHNA and CDR2 YSLEER. Trimming removed 6 bases from V and 0 bases from J; junction bases left unmatched: 3. The CDR3 reads CASRDRDPNTGELFF. CDR3 DNA: TGCGCCAGCAGGGACAGGGATCCGAACACCGGGGAGCTGTTTTTT.

CDR3 protein: CAWSVGGIRTEAFF. The CDR3 DNA reads as TGTGCCTGGAGTGTAGGAGGGATTCGCACTGAAGCTTTCTTT. The chain uses TRBV30 and TRBJ1-1; D remains unclear. Germline V CDR1 and CDR2: GTSNPN, SVGIG (reference sequence). V was cut by 0 bases and J by 4 bases, with 12 bases left in between. This CDR3 region has 14 residues. Full variable domain (remainder filled in from reference TRBV30 and TRBJ1-1): SQTIHQWPATLVQPVGSPLSLECTVEGTSNPNLYWYRQAAGRGLQLLFYSVGIGQISSEVPQNLSASRPQDRQFILSSKKLLLSDSGFYLCAWSVGGIRTEAFFGQGTRLTVV.

The chain combines TRBV7-9 with TRBJ1-5, with D possibly being TRBD1 (6 bases). The ends were cut back, 1 base at V and 1 base at J, with 11 bases in the middle. The germline V gene encodes CDR1 SEHNR and CDR2 FQNEAQ (reference sequence). The CDR3 has 16 amino acids. The CDR3 nucleotides are TGTGCCAGCAGCTTAGGGGCAGGGGCCAGCAATCAGCCCCAGCATTTT. This sequence encodes CASSLGAGASNQPQHF.

This chain joins TRBV4-3 and TRBJ2-3; the D gene is possibly TRBD2 (7 bases). This CDR3 contains 15 residues. Trimming pared 0 bases from V and 8 bases from J, leaving 15 bases between. Germline CDR1 LGHNA, CDR2 YSLEER. In DNA, the CDR3 is TGCGCCAGCAGCCAAGAGGCGAGGGGAGGGGGTACGCAGTATTTT. Protein sequence: CASSQEARGGGTQYF.

This rearrangement joins TRBV2 to TRBJ2-5, with D possibly being TRBD1 (5 bases). Trimming took 7 bases from V and 0 from J, leaving 12 bases between them. Germline V lookup: CDR1 SNHLY, CDR2 FYNNEI. CDR3 length: 14 amino acids. CDR3 residues: CASNPRTHQETQYF. CDR3 sequence (DNA): TGTGCCAGCAACCCCAGGACACACCAAGAGACCCAGTACTTC.

This chain joins TRBV9 and TRBJ2-3; 10 bases fit TRBD2. This CDR3 comprises 19 residues. V lost 4 bases to trimming and J lost 3 bases; unmatched junction nucleotides: 17. Germline V gene lookup returns CDR1 SGDLS and CDR2 YYNGEE. CDR3 sequence: CASSLPRGASGRVTDTQYF. The CDR3 nucleotides read TGTGCCAGCAGCTTACCCCGGGGGGCTAGCGGGAGAGTAACAGATACGCAGTATTTT.

The chain joins TRBV5-1 to TRBJ2-1, with TRBD1 matching over 10 bases. Trimming at V came to 4 bases and at J to 5 bases, leaving 9 bases not matched to a gene. The germline gives CDR1 SGHRS, CDR2 YFSETQ. The CDR3 consists of 16 residues. The CDR3 sequence is CASSPQDRGYHNEQFF. In DNA form, the CDR3 reads TGCGCCAGCAGCCCCCAGGACAGGGGGTACCACAATGAGCAGTTCTTC.

The chain recombines TRBV11-2 with TRBJ1-2; D not certain. CDR1 SGHAT and CDR2 FQNNGV come from the germline V gene. The length of the CDR3 is 12 residues. V was pared by 5 bases and J by 7 bases, with 11 bases between. The DNA for the CDR3 is TGTGCCAGCAGCCATATGAGAAGTGGCTACACCTTC. Protein: CASSHMRSGYTF.

The rearrangement uses TRBV7-2 and TRBJ2-3; 8 bases match TRBD2. Losses at the gene ends were 5 bases for V and 11 bases for J; bases not matched to a gene: 6. The CDR3 covers 12 residues. The germline CDR1 and CDR2 sequences are SGHTA and FQGNSA. Here the CDR3 DNA reads TGTGCCAGCAGCGATAGCGGGATTAAGCAGTATTTT. Amino acids: CASSDSGIKQYF.

The V and J genes are TRBV21-1 and TRBJ2-7; the DNA was not compared with TRBD2, the D call given in the table. TRBV21-1 is assigned pseudogene status. The CDR3 totals 16 residues. The DNA for the CDR3 is TGTGCCAGCAGCCACTGGCTAGCGCGTAGAAGTTACGAGCAGTACTTC. It codes for CASSHWLARRSYEQYF.

The chain joins TRBV5-4 to TRBJ1-6; 11 bases are a match to TRBD1. The CDR3 is made up of 16 amino acids. Germline values: CDR1 SGHNT, CDR2 YYREEE (reference sequence). The ends lost 5 bases at V and 5 bases at J; junction bases unmatched: 6. The CDR3 loop is CASSSPGQGDNSPLHF. The CDR3 bases are TGTGCCAGCAGTTCCCCGGGACAGGGGGATAATTCACCCCTCCACTTT.

CDR3 sequence (DNA): TGCAGTGCTAGTAGCGGGAGGGCCCAATTCTTC. As protein: CSASSGRAQFF. The chain recombines TRBV20-1 with TRBJ2-1, with 11 bases matching TRBD2. With V trimmed by 3 bases and J by 16 bases, 5 bases remained unmatched. The V gene's germline CDR1 is DFQATT and CDR2 SNEGSKA (reference sequence). The CDR3 covers 11 residues.

The rearrangement joins TRBV18 to TRBJ2-1; 8 nucleotides match TRBD1. The CDR3 is 14 amino acids. Germline-derived CDR1 and CDR2 are KGHSH and LQKENI. Germline trimming cut 2 bases from V and 7 bases from J; bases unmatched to any gene: 4. This CDR3 is CASSPSTGGNEQFF. DNA for the CDR3: TGTGCCAGCTCACCATCCACAGGGGGAAATGAGCAGTTCTTC. Supplemented by reference TRBV18 and TRBJ2-1, the full variable domain reads NAGVMQNPRHLVRRRGQEARLRCSPMKGHSHVYWYRQLPEEGLKFMVYLQKENIIDESGMPKERFSAEFPKEGPSILRIQQVVRGDSAAYFCASSPSTGGNEQFFGPGTRLTVL.